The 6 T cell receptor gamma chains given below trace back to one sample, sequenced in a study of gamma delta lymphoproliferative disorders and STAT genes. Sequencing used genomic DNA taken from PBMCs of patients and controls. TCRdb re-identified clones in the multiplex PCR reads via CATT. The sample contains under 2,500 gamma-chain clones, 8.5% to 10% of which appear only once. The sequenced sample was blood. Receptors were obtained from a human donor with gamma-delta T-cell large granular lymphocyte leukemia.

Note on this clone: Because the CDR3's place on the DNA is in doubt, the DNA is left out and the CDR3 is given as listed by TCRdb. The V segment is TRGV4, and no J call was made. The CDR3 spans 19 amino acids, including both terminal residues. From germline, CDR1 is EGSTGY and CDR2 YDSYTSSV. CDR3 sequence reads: CATWDGSIIRNSLAVEQHF.

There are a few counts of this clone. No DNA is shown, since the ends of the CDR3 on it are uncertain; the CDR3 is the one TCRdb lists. The CDR3 loop is CTTVPAGLEIRMKYYKKLF. Here the V gene is TRGV11, but the J gene went uncalled. TRGV11 falls under the ORF class, with uncertain function. Including both end residues, the CDR3 is 19 amino acids long.

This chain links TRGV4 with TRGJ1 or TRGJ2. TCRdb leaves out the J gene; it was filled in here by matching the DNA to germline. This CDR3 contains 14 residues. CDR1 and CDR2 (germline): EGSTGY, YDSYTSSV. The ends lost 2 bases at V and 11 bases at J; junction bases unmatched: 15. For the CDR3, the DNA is TGTGCCACCTGGGATGCATTACCCCCTATAGAGAAACTCTTT. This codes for CATWDALPPIEKLF.

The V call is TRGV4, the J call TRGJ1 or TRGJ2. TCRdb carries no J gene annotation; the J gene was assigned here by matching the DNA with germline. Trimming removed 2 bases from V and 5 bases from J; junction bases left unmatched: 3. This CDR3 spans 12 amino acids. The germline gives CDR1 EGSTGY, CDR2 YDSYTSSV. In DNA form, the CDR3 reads TGTGCCACCTGGGATGATGATTATAAGAAACTCTTT. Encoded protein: CATWDDDYKKLF.

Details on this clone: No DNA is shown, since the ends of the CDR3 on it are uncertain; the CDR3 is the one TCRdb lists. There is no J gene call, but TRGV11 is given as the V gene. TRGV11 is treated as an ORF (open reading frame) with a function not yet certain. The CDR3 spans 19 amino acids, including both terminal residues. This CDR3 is CTTVPAGLGTFNTGWFKIF.

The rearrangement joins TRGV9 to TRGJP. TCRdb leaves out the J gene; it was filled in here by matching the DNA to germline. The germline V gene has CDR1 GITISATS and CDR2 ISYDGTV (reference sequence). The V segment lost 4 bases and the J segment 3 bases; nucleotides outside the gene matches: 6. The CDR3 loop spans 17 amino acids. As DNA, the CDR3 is TGTGCCTTGTGGGAATCATCGCAAGAGTTGGGCAAAAAAATCAAGGTATTT. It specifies CALWESSQELGKKIKVF.